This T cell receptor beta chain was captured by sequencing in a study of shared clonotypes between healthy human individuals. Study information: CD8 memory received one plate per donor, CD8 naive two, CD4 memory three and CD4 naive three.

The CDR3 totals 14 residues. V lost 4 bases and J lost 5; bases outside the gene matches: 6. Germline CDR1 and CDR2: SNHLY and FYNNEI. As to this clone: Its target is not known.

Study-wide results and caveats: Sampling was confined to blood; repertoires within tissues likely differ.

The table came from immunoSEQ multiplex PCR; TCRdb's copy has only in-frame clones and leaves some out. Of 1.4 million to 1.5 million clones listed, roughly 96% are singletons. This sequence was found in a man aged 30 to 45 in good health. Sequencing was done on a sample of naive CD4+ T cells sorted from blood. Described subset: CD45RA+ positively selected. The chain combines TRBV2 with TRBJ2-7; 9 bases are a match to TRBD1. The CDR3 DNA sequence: TGTGCCAGCAGTGTCGACAGGGGGAGAGACGAGCAGTACTTC. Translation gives CASSVDRGRDEQYF. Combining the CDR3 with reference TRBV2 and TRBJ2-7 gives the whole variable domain EPEVTQTPSHQVTQMGQEVILRCVPISNHLYFYWYRQILGQKVEFLVSFYNNEISEKSEIFDDQFSVERPDGSNFTLKIRSTKLEDSAMYFCASSVDRGRDEQYFGPGTRLTVT.